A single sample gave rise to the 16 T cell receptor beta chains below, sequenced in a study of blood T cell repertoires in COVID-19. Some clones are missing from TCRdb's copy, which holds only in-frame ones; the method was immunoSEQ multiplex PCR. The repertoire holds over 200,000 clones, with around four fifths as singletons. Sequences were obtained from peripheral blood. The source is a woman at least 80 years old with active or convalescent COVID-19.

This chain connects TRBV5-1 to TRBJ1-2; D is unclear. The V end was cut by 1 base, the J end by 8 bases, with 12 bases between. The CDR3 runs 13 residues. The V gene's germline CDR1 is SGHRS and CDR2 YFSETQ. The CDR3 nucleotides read TGCGCCAGCAGCTTGAACCCCGGGGTCGGCTACACCTTC. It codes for CASSLNPGVGYTF.

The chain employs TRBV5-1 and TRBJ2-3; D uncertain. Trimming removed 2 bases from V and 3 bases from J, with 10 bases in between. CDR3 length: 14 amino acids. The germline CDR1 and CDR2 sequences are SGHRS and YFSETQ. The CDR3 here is CASSLEPGTDTQYF. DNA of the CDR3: TGCGCCAGCAGCTTAGAGCCCGGGACAGATACGCAGTATTTT.

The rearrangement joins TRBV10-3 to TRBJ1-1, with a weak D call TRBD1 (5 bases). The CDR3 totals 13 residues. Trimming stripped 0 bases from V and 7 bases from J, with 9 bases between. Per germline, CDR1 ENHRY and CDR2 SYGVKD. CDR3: CAISESRGGEAFF. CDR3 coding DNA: TGTGCCATCAGTGAGTCCCGGGGGGGTGAAGCTTTCTTT.

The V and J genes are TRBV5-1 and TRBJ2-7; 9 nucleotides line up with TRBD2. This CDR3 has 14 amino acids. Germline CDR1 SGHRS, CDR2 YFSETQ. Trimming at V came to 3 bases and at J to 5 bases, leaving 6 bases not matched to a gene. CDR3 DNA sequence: TGCGCCAGCAGCTATAGCGGGAGTATGAACGAGCAGTACTTC. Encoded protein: CASSYSGSMNEQYF.

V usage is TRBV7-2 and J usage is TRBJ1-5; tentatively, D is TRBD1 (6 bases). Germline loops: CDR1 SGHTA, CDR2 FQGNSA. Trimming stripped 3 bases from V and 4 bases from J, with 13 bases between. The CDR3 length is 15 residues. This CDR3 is CASSFSGTNNQPQHF. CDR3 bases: TGTGCCAGCAGCTTCTCCGGGACAAATAATCAGCCCCAGCATTTT.

The CDR3 DNA sequence: TGTGCCAGCAGCTTACGGCTAGCGGCTAGCACAGATACGCAGTATTTT. It specifies CASSLRLAASTDTQYF. V is TRBV11-2 and J is TRBJ2-3, with TRBD2 matching 7 bases. The V and J ends lost 2 bases and 0 bases, in that order; junction bases with no gene match: 5. The CDR3 has 16 residues. Germline V gene data show CDR1 as SGHAT and CDR2 as FQNNGV.

The CDR3 region is CASSYRTSPTEAFF. The CDR3 DNA is TGTGCCAGCAGTTACAGGACATCGCCAACTGAAGCTTTCTTT. This sequence joins TRBV6-5 and TRBJ1-1; D might be TRBD1 (5 bases). The CDR3 consists of 14 residues. Per germline, CDR1 MNHEY and CDR2 SVGAGI. Trimming left V 2 bases short and J 5 bases short, with 12 bases between.

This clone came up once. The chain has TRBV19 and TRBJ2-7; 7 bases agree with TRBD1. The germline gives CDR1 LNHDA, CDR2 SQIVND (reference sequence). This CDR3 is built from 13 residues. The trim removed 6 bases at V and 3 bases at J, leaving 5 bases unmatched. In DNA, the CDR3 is TGTGCCAGTAGCCTGGGACAGATCTACGAGCAGTACTTC. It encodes CASSLGQIYEQYF.

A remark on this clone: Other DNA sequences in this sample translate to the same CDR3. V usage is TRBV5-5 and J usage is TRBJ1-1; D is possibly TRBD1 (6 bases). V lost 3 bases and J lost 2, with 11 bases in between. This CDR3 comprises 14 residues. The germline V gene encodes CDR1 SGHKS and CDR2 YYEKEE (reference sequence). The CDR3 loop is CASSWGQLNTEAFF. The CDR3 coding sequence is TGTGCCAGCAGCTGGGGACAACTAAACACTGAAGCTTTCTTT.

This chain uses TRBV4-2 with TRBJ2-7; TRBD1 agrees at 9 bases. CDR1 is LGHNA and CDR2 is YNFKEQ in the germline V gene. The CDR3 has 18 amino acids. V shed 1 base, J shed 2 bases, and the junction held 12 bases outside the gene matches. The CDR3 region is CASSQGQIGTGRPYEQYF. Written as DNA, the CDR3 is TGTGCCAGCAGCCAAGGTCAGATCGGGACAGGGAGGCCCTACGAGCAGTACTTC.

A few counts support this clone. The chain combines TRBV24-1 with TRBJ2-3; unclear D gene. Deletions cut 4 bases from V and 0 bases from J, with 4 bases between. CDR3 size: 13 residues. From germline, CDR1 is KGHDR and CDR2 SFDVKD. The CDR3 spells CATSDSSTDTQYF. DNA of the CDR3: TGTGCCACCAGTGACTCTAGCACAGATACGCAGTATTTT.

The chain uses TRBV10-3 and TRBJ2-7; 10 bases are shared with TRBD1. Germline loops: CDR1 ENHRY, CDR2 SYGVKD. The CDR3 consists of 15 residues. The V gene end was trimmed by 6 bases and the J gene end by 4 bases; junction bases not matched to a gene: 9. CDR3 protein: CAIRGGQGRFYEQYF. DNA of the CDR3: TGTGCCATCAGGGGGGGACAGGGGCGTTTTTACGAGCAGTACTTC.

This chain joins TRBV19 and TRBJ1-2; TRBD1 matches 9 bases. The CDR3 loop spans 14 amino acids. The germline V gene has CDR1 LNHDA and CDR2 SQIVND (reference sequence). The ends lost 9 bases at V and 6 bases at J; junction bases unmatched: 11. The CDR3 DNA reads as TGTGCCAGCAGACCCACAGGGGGCGCAGATGGCTACACCTTC. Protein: CASRPTGGADGYTF. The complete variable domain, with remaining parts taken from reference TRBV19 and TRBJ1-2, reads DGGITQSPKYLFRKEGQNVTLSCEQNLNHDAMYWYRQDPGQGLRLIYYSQIVNDFQKGDIAEGYSVSREKKESFPLTVTSAQKNPTAFYLCASRPTGGADGYTFGSGTRLTVV.

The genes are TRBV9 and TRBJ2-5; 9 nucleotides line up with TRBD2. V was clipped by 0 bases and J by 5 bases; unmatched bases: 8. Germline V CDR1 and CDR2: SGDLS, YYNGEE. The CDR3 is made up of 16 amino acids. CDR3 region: CASSVGGGGARETQYF. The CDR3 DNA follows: TGTGCCAGCAGCGTAGGCGGCGGGGGGGCCAGGGAGACCCAGTACTTC.

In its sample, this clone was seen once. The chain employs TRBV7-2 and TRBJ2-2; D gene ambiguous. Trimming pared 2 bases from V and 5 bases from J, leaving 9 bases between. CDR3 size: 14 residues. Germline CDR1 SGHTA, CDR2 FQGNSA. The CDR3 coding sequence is TGTGCCAGCAGCTTAATGGGCAGAACCGGGGAGCTGTTTTTT. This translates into CASSLMGRTGELFF.

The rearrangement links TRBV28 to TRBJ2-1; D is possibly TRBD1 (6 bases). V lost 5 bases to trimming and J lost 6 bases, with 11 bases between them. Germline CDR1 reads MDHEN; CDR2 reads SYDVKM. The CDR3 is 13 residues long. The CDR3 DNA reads TGTGCCAGCAGTGGGACACCCTTCAATGAGCAGTTCTTC. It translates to CASSGTPFNEQFF.